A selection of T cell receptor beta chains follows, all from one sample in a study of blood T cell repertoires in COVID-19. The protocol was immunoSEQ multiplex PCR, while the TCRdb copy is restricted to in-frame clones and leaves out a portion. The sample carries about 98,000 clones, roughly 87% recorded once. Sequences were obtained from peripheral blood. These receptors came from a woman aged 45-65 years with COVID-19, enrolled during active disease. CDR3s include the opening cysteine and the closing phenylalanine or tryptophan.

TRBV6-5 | CASTNPRAENEKLFF
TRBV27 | CASRRIRGQGVYEKLFF
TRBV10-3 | CAISDSTRVGEQFF
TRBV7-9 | CASSLQGNYGYTF
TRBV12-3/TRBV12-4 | CASSYVNSGELFF
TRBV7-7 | CASSLEGISGETQYF
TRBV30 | CAWSSGVATGELFF
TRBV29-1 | CSVEGWQVNTGELFF
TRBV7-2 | CASSPGTGARELFF
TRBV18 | CASSPPSGGSNTGELFF
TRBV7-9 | CASSSQGGEQYF
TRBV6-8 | CASSYGAGTRTDTQYF
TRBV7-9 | CASRLDREYTDTQYF
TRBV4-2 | CASSQESDMWGPYNEQFF
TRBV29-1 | CSVEDQVGGPAFF
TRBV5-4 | CASSFARQDFTDTQYF
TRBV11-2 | CASSLVTFVAGGYYEQYF
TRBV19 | CASSIQGFQPQHF
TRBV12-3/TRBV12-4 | CASSLQGADGYTF
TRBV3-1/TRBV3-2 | CASSPISGGAWETQYF
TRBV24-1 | CATSDTGQGARDTQYF
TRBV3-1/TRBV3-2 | CASSHRGDTGSEKLFF
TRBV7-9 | CASSDLSGTDTAYEQYF
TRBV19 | CASSIDPRTGTDTQYF
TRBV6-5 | CASSYNRDSNQPQHF
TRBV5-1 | CASSLEQGAYYEQYF
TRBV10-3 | CAITPGQTYEQYF
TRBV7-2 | CASTPGGSGANVLTF
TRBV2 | CASSKETGYSGNTIYF
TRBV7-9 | CASSSFATSRETQYF
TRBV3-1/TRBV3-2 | CASSHDNMNTEAFF
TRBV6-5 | CASSFRPLGTYEQYF
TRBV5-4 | CASSLAGLDYNEQFF
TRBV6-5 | CASRVGGTNQPQHF
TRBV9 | CASSVRQGDDYGYTF
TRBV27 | CASSTGGIGEAFF
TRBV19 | CASAGLSYEQYF
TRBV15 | CATSRAPFTAGLAGGLLQNEQFF
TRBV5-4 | CASSLAPQGGSTDTQYF
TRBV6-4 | CASSDSGKGVNTDTQYF
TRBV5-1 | CASSEQGGSYEQYF
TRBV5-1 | CASSRWVERGEAFF
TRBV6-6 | CASSYPEGNQPQHF
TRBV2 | CASSGRQVNEQYF
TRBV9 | CASSVGLAGGDNEQFF
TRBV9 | CASSVDVGQIQETQYF
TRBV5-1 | CASSGDSSSYEQYF
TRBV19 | CASSASTGVRGYTF
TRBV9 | CASSVESGTGELFF
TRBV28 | CASRLAGDQETQYF